The 19 T cell receptor beta chains presented below share a single source sample, sequenced in a study of blood T cell repertoires in COVID-19 (TCRdb year 2020). Library preparation was by the immunoSEQ multiplex PCR assay. TCRdb holds this immuneACCESS table with in-frame rearrangements only. Some clones are missing; in checked studies, unresolved V genes explain under half, and the rest has no known cause. This sample gives 72,000 or so clones in total; roughly 86% of them show up just once. Around 13% of the sample is in the top ten clones. The specimen was peripheral blood. These receptors were collected from a woman aged 60-75 years with acute or convalescent COVID-19.

V and J are TRBV13 and TRBJ2-2, with a tentative D call TRBD1 (5 bases). V lost 0 bases and J 7 bases, leaving 12 bases between the germline ends. CDR3 length: 15 residues. Germline loops: CDR1 PRHDT, CDR2 FYEKMQ (reference sequence). The DNA of the CDR3 is TGTGCCAGCAGCTTAGGAGTGGGGCTAAGCGGGGAGCTGTTTTTT. It specifies CASSLGVGLSGELFF.

The chain joins TRBV10-3 to TRBJ2-7; 11 positions agree with TRBD1. The CDR3 consists of 15 residues. The junction had 5 bases not matched to a gene; V was cut back by 5 bases and J by 2 bases. The germline V gene encodes CDR1 ENHRY and CDR2 SYGVKD. The CDR3 loop reads CAISTGTGGAYEQYF. Written as DNA, the CDR3 is TGTGCCATCAGTACCGGGACAGGGGGGGCCTACGAGCAGTACTTC.

The rearrangement uses TRBV5-8 and TRBJ2-3; D unresolved. V lost 0 bases, J lost 2 bases, and 10 bases lay in between. Germline CDR1 SGHTS, CDR2 YDEGEE. This CDR3 has 15 residues. In DNA, the CDR3 is TGTGCCAGCAGCTTGGTTAGAACTAACACAGATACGCAGTATTTT. Protein sequence: CASSLVRTNTDTQYF.

As regards this clone: Relative to the germline gene, one junction end is altered; a read error may explain this. V and J are TRBV6-1 and TRBJ1-5; D might be TRBD1 (6 bases). The CDR3 has 13 residues. Germline V gene lookup returns CDR1 MNHNS and CDR2 SASEGT. CDR3 nucleotide sequence: TGTGCCAGCAGAGAAGACCGGGGGGCGCCCCAGCATTTT. Translation: CASREDRGAPQHF.

The chain recombines TRBV5-5 with TRBJ1-1; TRBD1 matches 8 bases. The CDR3 has 14 amino acids. J was trimmed by 4 bases and V by 0 bases; bases with no gene match: 2. Per the germline V gene, CDR1 is SGHKS and CDR2 is YYEKEE (reference sequence). This CDR3 reads CASSLADRGTEAFF. CDR3 bases: TGTGCCAGCAGCTTGGCCGACAGGGGCACTGAAGCTTTCTTT.

This clone is classed as large. The chain recombines TRBV3-1 (or the pseudogene TRBV3-2) with TRBJ2-1, with TRBD2 matching 9 bases. CDR3 length: 16 residues. V was clipped by 4 bases and J by 3 bases; unmatched bases: 7. Germline assignment: CDR1 LGHDT and CDR2 YNNKEL (reference sequence). As DNA, the CDR3 is TGTGCCAGCAGCCCGACCTGGCGGGGGGGCTACAATGAGCAGTTCTTC. Its protein product is CASSPTWRGGYNEQFF.

This clone was seen only once. V and J are TRBV28 and TRBJ2-3, with 8 positions matching TRBD2. Germline V CDR1 and CDR2: MDHEN, SYDVKM. V shed 7 bases and J 6 bases; nucleotides not matched to a gene: 9. CDR3 length: 14 residues. The CDR3 DNA sequence: TGTGCCAGCACCCCGGGGGGGCCTCGGGATACGCAGTATTTT. It is translated as CASTPGGPRDTQYF.

The chain is built from TRBV7-9 and TRBJ2-2; unclear D gene. The germline gives CDR1 SEHNR, CDR2 FQNEAQ (reference sequence). The CDR3 has 13 residues. V lost 4 bases and J lost 7, with 10 bases in between. The CDR3 sequence is CASSSRWSGELFF. CDR3 coding DNA: TGTGCCAGCAGCTCTCGATGGAGCGGGGAGCTGTTTTTT.

The chain couples TRBV29-1 to TRBJ1-1; D call uncertain. Trimming cost V 5 bases and J 3 bases, with 19 bases left between them. CDR3 length equals 15 residues. Germline loops: CDR1 SQVTM, CDR2 ANQGSEA. The CDR3 sequence: CSVPRGGGGDTEAFF. CDR3 nucleotides: TGCAGCGTTCCACGGGGTGGCGGCGGGGACACTGAAGCTTTCTTT.

CDR3 coding DNA: TGTGCCAGCTCACTCGGTAGCCAAGAGACCCAGTACTTC. This encodes CASSLGSQETQYF. The chain uses TRBV18 and TRBJ2-5; the D is unclear. Trimming stripped 4 bases from V and 1 base from J, with 7 bases between. Germline V CDR1 and CDR2: KGHSH, LQKENI. There are 13 residues in the CDR3. The full variable domain, with the rest looked up from reference TRBV18 and TRBJ2-5, is NAGVMQNPRHLVRRRGQEARLRCSPMKGHSHVYWYRQLPEEGLKFMVYLQKENIIDESGMPKERFSAEFPKEGPSILRIQQVVRGDSAAYFCASSLGSQETQYFGPGTRLLVL.

This rearrangement joins TRBV5-5 to TRBJ1-2; D not resolved. V dropped 0 bases and J dropped 4 bases, with 4 bases sitting between them. The CDR3 consists of 12 residues. Germline CDR1 reads SGHKS; CDR2 reads YYEKEE (reference sequence). As DNA, the CDR3 is TGTGCCAGCAGCTTGGGAGTCTATGGCTACACCTTC. Amino acid sequence: CASSLGVYGYTF.

The chain recombines TRBV3-1 (or the pseudogene TRBV3-2) with TRBJ1-5, with 7 bases matching TRBD1. The germline V gene has CDR1 LGHDT and CDR2 YNNKEL (reference sequence). After removal of 8 bases from V and 7 bases from J, the junction contained 5 bases not matched to a gene. This CDR3 is built from 12 residues. CDR3 sequence: CASGDREQPQHF. In DNA, the CDR3 is TGTGCCAGCGGGGACAGAGAACAGCCCCAGCATTTT.

Comments on this clone: This CDR3 is also generated by other DNA sequences in the sample. The chain links TRBV14 to TRBJ2-2; a weak D match, TRBD1 (6 bases). This CDR3 spans 14 amino acids. The V end was cut by 4 bases, the J end by 3 bases, with 9 bases between. The germline V gene encodes CDR1 SGHDN and CDR2 FVKESK. CDR3 nucleotides: TGTGCCAGCAGCCGTAACAGGGACACCGGGGAGCTGTTTTTT. Its protein is CASSRNRDTGELFF.

J is TRBJ1-4 and V is TRBV5-1, with 11 nucleotides matching TRBD1. V was clipped by 3 bases and J by 8 bases; unmatched bases: 12. CDR1 is SGHRS, CDR2 YFSETQ, per germline. The CDR3 has 17 residues. CDR3 sequence: CASSSGTGGIGSEKLFF. The CDR3 DNA reads TGCGCCAGCAGCTCCGGGACAGGGGGGATTGGGAGCGAAAAACTGTTTTTT.

V and J are TRBV5-1 and TRBJ1-1, with D possibly TRBD1 on 5 matching bases. This CDR3 spans 13 amino acids. V lost 3 bases and J lost 1, with 7 bases in between. Germline CDR1 SGHRS, CDR2 YFSETQ. DNA for the CDR3: TGCGCCAGCAGCTCAGGACAGAACACTGAAGCTTTCTTT. It is translated as CASSSGQNTEAFF.

The gene calls are TRBV15 and TRBJ2-7, with D possibly TRBD2 on 6 matching bases. Germline lookup yields CDR1 LNHNV and CDR2 YYDKDF (reference sequence). The CDR3 runs to 16 residues. V lost 0 bases to trimming and J lost 4 bases, with 16 bases between them. CDR3 loop: CATSRDGGYQAYEQYF. For the CDR3, the DNA is TGTGCCACCAGCAGAGATGGGGGGTACCAGGCGTACGAGCAGTACTTC. Full variable domain (remainder filled in from reference TRBV15 and TRBJ2-7): DAMVIQNPRYQVTQFGKPVTLSCSQTLNHNVMYWYQQKSSQAPKLLFHYYDKDFNNEADTPDNFQSRRPNTSFCFLDIRSPGLGDTAMYLCATSRDGGYQAYEQYFGPGTRLTVT.

This rearrangement joins TRBV14 to TRBJ2-1; 7 bases agree with TRBD2. J was trimmed by 3 bases and V by 1 base; bases with no gene match: 0. The germline gives CDR1 SGHDN, CDR2 FVKESK. CDR3 length: 14 amino acids. For the CDR3, the DNA is TGTGCCAGCAGCCAAGGCGGGGGCTACAATGAGCAGTTCTTC. Translation gives CASSQGGGYNEQFF.

This sequence joins TRBV6-6 and TRBJ1-4; D gene uncertain. The CDR3 contains 16 residues. The germline CDR1 and CDR2 sequences are MNHNY and SVGAGI (reference sequence). Trimming took 6 bases from V and 13 from J, leaving 27 bases between them. CDR3 amino acids: CASSPGTLVSFLGLFF. The CDR3 coding sequence is TGTGCCAGCAGCCCTGGAACCTTGGTCTCGTTTCTAGGACTGTTTTTT.

This clone was seen only once. The V gene is TRBV9, the J gene TRBJ2-3; D may be TRBD2 (6 bases). This CDR3 spans 15 amino acids. Germline V gene lookup returns CDR1 SGDLS and CDR2 YYNGEE. V dropped 2 bases and J dropped 4 bases, with 14 bases sitting between them. CDR3 sequence (DNA): TGTGCCAGCAGCGTCGTCACTAGCCCCCCAGATACGCAGTATTTT. This codes for CASSVVTSPPDTQYF.